This T cell receptor beta chain emerged from a study of CD4+ T cells in melanoma (dated by TCRdb to 2021 to 2024). Regarding the study in general: The study investigated neoantigen-specific CD4+ T cells in human melanoma. Results the study describes overall, beyond this receptor: Neoantigen-specific CD4+ T cells were reported to be correlated with the function of CD8+ T cells, macrophages and B cells. Diverse differentiation states were reported to be shown by neoantigen-specific CD4+ T cells in melanoma.

V sheds 0 bases and J sheds 5 bases, leaving 11 bases between their ends. Per the germline V gene, SGHRS is the CDR1 and YFSETQ is the CDR2. From cysteine to phenylalanine, the CDR3 is 14 amino acids long. Only the CDR3 portion is preserved as DNA: 42 bases, with reading frame beginning at the first base. To prepare the library, the immunoSEQ multiplex PCR assay was applied. TCRdb took over this immuneACCESS table, retaining in-frame rearrangements with V and J assigned. Such tables are incomplete; in checked studies, under half of the missing clones stem from an unresolved V gene, and the remainder is unexplained. Counted in this sample were about 50,000 clones; 75% to 90% of them appeared once. 12% of the sample belongs to the ten largest clones. The donors were melanoma patients. This clone was counted a single time. Its target antigen remains unknown. Within one base of it there is no much larger clone, and no base qualities were kept.

The source is a human donor with melanoma. The material sequenced was peripheral blood. The sequence joins TRBV5-1 to TRBJ1-1; TRBD1 is a possible D gene, resting on 6 matching bases. The sequenced DNA is TGCGCCAGCAGCTTGGTGGGGGCGCGAACTGAAGCTTTCTTT. Its product reads: CASSLVGARTEAFF.